The rows below give T cell receptor beta chains drawn from one sample of a study of T cell responses to AZD1222 COVID-19 vaccine. Sequencing used immunoSEQ multiplex PCR; TCRdb keeps in-frame clones, though not all of them. The sample yields some 80,000 clones, roughly 80% seen once. Specimen: peripheral blood, collected 28 days after the second dose of the MenACWY control vaccine. The source of these receptors is an adult who received the MenACWY meningococcal vaccine as a control. Each CDR3 is given with its conserved first and last residue. D genes are given only for firm matches. Clone size appears in some rows only: once, few, many, or a class for an expanded clone.

d_call,v_call,clone_size,j_call,cdr3_aa,cdr3_nt
TRBD1,TRBV6-5,-,TRBJ2-2,CASSDRETGELFF,TGTGCCAGCAGCGACAGGGAAACCGGGGAGCTGTTTTTT
-,TRBV4-3,once,TRBJ2-5,CASSQDRAGELQETQYF,TGCGCCAGCAGCCAAGATCGGGCAGGGGAGCTACAAGAGACCCAGTACTTC
-,TRBV12-3/TRBV12-4,once,TRBJ2-3,CASTASTDTQYF,TGTGCCAGCACCGCTAGCACAGATACGCAGTATTTT
TRBD1,TRBV28,once,TRBJ1-5,CASRGPTGQVYQPQHF,TGTGCCAGCAGAGGGCCCACGGGACAGGTATATCAGCCCCAGCATTTT
TRBD1,TRBV6-5,-,TRBJ2-7,CASRQQGSHEQYF,TGTGCCAGCAGACAACAGGGGTCCCACGAGCAGTACTTC
-,TRBV2,-,TRBJ2-3,CASMGSRFTSTDTQYF,TGTGCCAGCATGGGCAGCCGTTTTACTAGCACAGATACGCAGTATTTT
TRBD1,TRBV5-6,-,TRBJ1-6,CASSLIQGATRWSSPLHF,TGTGCCAGCAGCTTGATACAGGGGGCAACCCGGTGGAGTTCACCCCTCCACTTT
-,TRBV7-7,-,TRBJ2-5,CASSFSPTQETQYF,TGTGCTAGCAGCTTCTCCCCGACCCAAGAGACCCAGTACTTC
-,TRBV6-4,-,TRBJ2-5,CASSEGLGKTQYF,TGTGCCAGCAGTGAAGGGCTGGGGAAGACCCAGTACTTC
-,TRBV12-3/TRBV12-4,-,TRBJ1-2,CATYTAGYWGYTF,TGTGCCACCTATACGGCCGGGTATTGGGGCTACACCTTC
TRBD2,TRBV19,-,TRBJ2-7,CASSYSGRDEQYF,TGTGCCAGTAGTTACAGCGGGAGAGACGAGCAGTACTTC
-,TRBV7-2,-,TRBJ2-7,CASSLALGTVYNEQYF,TGTGCCAGCAGCTTAGCGCTCGGGACGGTATACAACGAGCAGTACTTC
-,TRBV6-6,-,TRBJ1-1,CASSYGQGPTEAFF,TGTGCCAGCAGTTACGGGCAGGGACCCACTGAAGCTTTCTTT
-,TRBV4-2,-,TRBJ2-3,CASSQGAGRGRDTQYF,TGTGCCAGCAGCCAAGGAGCGGGTAGGGGCCGGGATACGCAGTATTTT
-,TRBV11-2,-,TRBJ2-1,CASSLGNSYNEQFF,TGTGCCAGCAGCTTAGGGAATAGCTACAATGAGCAGTTCTTC
-,TRBV4-3,-,TRBJ2-3,CASSQEVGDTDTQYF,TGCGCCAGCAGCCAAGAAGTGGGAGACACAGATACGCAGTATTTT
-,TRBV2,-,TRBJ2-7,CASQNRLYSYEQYF,TGTGCCAGCCAGAACAGGCTGTACTCCTACGAGCAGTACTTC
-,TRBV28,-,TRBJ2-5,CASSWRGLQETQYF,TGTGCCAGCAGCTGGCGGGGCCTACAAGAGACCCAGTACTTC
-,TRBV11-1,many,TRBJ2-5,CASSPFGNVETQYF,TGTGCCAGCAGCCCCTTTGGAAACGTCGAGACCCAGTACTTC
-,TRBV2,-,TRBJ1-3,CASSPPGGRGNTIYF,TGTGCCAGCAGTCCACCGGGGGGGCGTGGAAACACCATATATTTT
-,TRBV21-1,-,TRBJ2-7,CASSKEWGPKDYEQYF,TGTGCCAGCAGCAAAGAATGGGGGCCTAAAGACTACGAGCAGTACTTC
TRBD2,TRBV30,-,TRBJ2-1,CAWSTSDSYNEQFF,TGTGCCTGGAGTACTAGCGACTCCTACAATGAGCAGTTCTTC
TRBD2,TRBV7-9,-,TRBJ2-1,CASSPTVTSGVNEQFF,TGTGCCAGCAGTCCGACTGTGACTAGCGGGGTCAATGAGCAGTTCTTC
TRBD1,TRBV6-1,-,TRBJ1-5,CASSAGQGAYNQPQHF,TGTGCCAGCAGTGCGGGGCAGGGGGCCTACAATCAGCCCCAGCATTTT
TRBD1,TRBV29-1,-,TRBJ1-1,CSVGGQDHTEAFF,TGCAGCGTGGGGGGACAGGACCACACTGAAGCTTTCTTT
-,TRBV19,once,TRBJ2-2,CASSIRQNTGELFF,TGTGCCAGTAGTATTAGACAGAACACCGGGGAGCTGTTTTTT
-,TRBV12-3/TRBV12-4,-,TRBJ2-3,CASRPDSRGTQYF,TGTGCCAGCAGACCGGACAGCCGGGGGACGCAGTATTTT
TRBD2,TRBV7-9,-,TRBJ2-5,CASSLGGSQETQYF,TGTGCCAGCAGCCTCGGGGGGTCGCAAGAGACCCAGTACTTC
-,TRBV2,-,TRBJ1-5,CASKGDTDQPQHF,TGTGCCAGCAAGGGGGACACGGATCAGCCCCAGCATTTT
-,TRBV7-2,-,TRBJ1-2,CASSLLGNRGYTF,TGTGCCAGCAGCTTATTGGGGAATAGAGGCTACACCTTC
TRBD2,TRBV4-1,-,TRBJ2-1,CASSQLAGGRGNEQFF,TGCGCCAGCAGCCAACTAGCGGGAGGGCGAGGGAATGAGCAGTTCTTC
-,TRBV11-2,-,TRBJ2-2,CASSLLAGNTGELFF,TGTGCCAGCAGCTTACTAGCAGGGAACACCGGGGAGCTGTTTTTT
-,TRBV18,-,TRBJ2-1,CASLSVGESVHNEQFF,TGTGCCAGCTTATCCGTGGGGGAGTCAGTCCACAATGAGCAGTTCTTC
-,TRBV5-4,-,TRBJ1-6,CASSLAPSYNSPLHF,TGTGCCAGCAGCTTGGCCCCCTCCTATAATTCACCCCTCCACTTT
-,TRBV19,-,TRBJ2-2,CASSNRNTGELFF,TGTGCCAGTAGTAACCGAAACACCGGGGAGCTGTTTTTT
-,TRBV9,-,TRBJ2-3,CASSARTDTQYF,TGTGCCAGCAGCGCTCGAACAGATACGCAGTATTTT
-,TRBV4-1,-,TRBJ1-3,CASSQPSLASYSGNTIYF,TGCGCCAGCAGCCAACCCAGTCTGGCCTCCTACTCTGGAAACACCATATATTTT
-,TRBV2,-,TRBJ2-3,CASSVRLNTDTQYF,TGTGCCAGCAGTGTACGGCTCAACACAGATACGCAGTATTTT
-,TRBV5-8,-,TRBJ1-5,CASSLAQPQHF,TGTGCCAGCAGCTTAGCCCAGCCCCAGCATTTT
-,TRBV6-2/TRBV6-3,few,TRBJ2-3,CASSPRLGGDTQYF,TGTGCCAGCAGCCCCCGACTAGGAGGAGATACGCAGTATTTT
-,TRBV5-1,-,TRBJ1-1,CASSLEGVEAFF,TGCGCCAGCAGCTTGGAGGGGGTGGAAGCTTTCTTT
TRBD1,TRBV5-6,many,TRBJ1-2,CASSYGQGVGLSGYTF,TGTGCCAGCAGCTATGGACAGGGGGTGGGTCTGAGTGGCTACACCTTC
-,TRBV19,-,TRBJ1-6,CASSFRGPNSPLHF,TGTGCCAGTAGCTTTAGGGGACCAAATTCACCCCTCCACTTT